Below, 4 T cell receptor beta chains from the same sample are listed, as sequenced in a study of cytomegalovirus exposure and HLA in healthy donors. Using immunoSEQ multiplex PCR, the repertoire was profiled, and TCRdb retains in-frame clones only, with some absent. The table records over 85,000 clones, about 95% of them present only once. Specimen: PBMCs. These receptors all stem from a woman under 30 in good health and CMV-seronegative.

This clone occurred once. V and J are TRBV7-2 and TRBJ2-5; maybe TRBD2 (5 bases). V was pared by 7 bases and J by 1 base, with 16 bases between. Germline CDR1 and CDR2: SGHTA and FQGNSA. The CDR3 is 15 residues long. The DNA of the CDR3 is TGTGCCAGCACTCCCCGGGCGGGTACCCAAGAGACCCAGTACTTC. Its translation is CASTPRAGTQETQYF.

The rearrangement links TRBV6-5 to TRBJ2-7, with D possibly matching TRBD2 (5 bases). Trimming stripped 5 bases from V and 4 bases from J, with 18 bases between. The length of the CDR3 is 15 residues. The V gene's germline CDR1 is MNHEY and CDR2 SVGAGI. The chain's CDR3 is CASSRAGLRIYEQYF. CDR3 DNA: TGTGCCAGCAGTCGGGCCGGACTTCGCATTTACGAGCAGTACTTC.

J is TRBJ2-4 and V is TRBV6-5; 11 bases fit TRBD1. The V and J ends lost 6 bases and 9 bases, in that order; junction bases with no gene match: 7. CDR1 is MNHEY and CDR2 is SVGAGI in the germline V gene. This CDR3 contains 14 residues. In DNA, the CDR3 is TGTGCCAGCAGCCCGGACAGGGGGCTCCTCATTCAGTACTTC. Translating gives CASSPDRGLLIQYF.

This chain joins TRBV18 and TRBJ2-5; 9 bases align to TRBD2. V lost 1 base to trimming and J lost 5 bases; unmatched junction nucleotides: 14. In germline, CDR1 is KGHSH, CDR2 LQKENI. The CDR3 sequence is 18 residues long. The CDR3 DNA sequence: TGTGCCAGCTCACCACGGCTAGCGGGATCTACCGGGGGGGAGACCCAGTACTTC. This gives the protein CASSPRLAGSTGGETQYF.